Below, 10 T cell receptor beta chains from the same sample are listed, as sequenced in a study of healthy donors' naive CD4 and CD8 T cells. Starting from roughly 0.45 ug of total RNA, TCR libraries were made with linear amplification. TCRdb itself ran the reads through MiXCR, one entry per CDR3 protein. Of about 180,000 distinct CDR3 sequences listed, around 70% are singletons. Material: naive CD4+ and CD8+ T cells sorted from blood, pooled from several donors. The source is a pool of human donors in good health; the sample pools cells from several healthy donors.

The chain carries TRBV19 and TRBJ2-1; D call uncertain. The germline gives CDR1 LNHDA, CDR2 SQIVND (reference sequence). Between the trimmed V and J ends, which lost 5 bases and 0 bases, there was a span of 5 bases. This CDR3 region has 13 residues. The CDR3 is CASSAVSYNEQFF. The DNA of the CDR3 is TGTGCCAGTAGTGCGGTCTCCTACAATGAGCAGTTCTTC. The entire variable domain, with the rest obtained from reference TRBV19 and TRBJ2-1, is as follows: DGGITQSPKYLFRKEGQNVTLSCEQNLNHDAMYWYRQDPGQGLRLIYYSQIVNDFQKGDIAEGYSVSREKKESFPLTVTSAQKNPTAFYLCASSAVSYNEQFFGPGTRLTVL.

The chain recombines TRBV15 with TRBJ2-7; D unresolved. Germline V lookup: CDR1 LNHNV, CDR2 YYDKDF (reference sequence). V was clipped by 0 bases and J by 4 bases, with 7 bases between them. The CDR3 extends over 13 amino acids. DNA for the CDR3: TGTGCCACCAGCAGAGATGTAGGGTACGAGCAGTACGTC. Protein product: CATSRDVGYEQYV.

The genes are TRBV29-1 and TRBJ1-1, with D maybe TRBD1 (5 bases). V was pared by 4 bases and J by 8 bases, with 14 bases between. The germline CDR1 and CDR2 sequences are SQVTM and ANQGSEA. The CDR3 sequence is 12 residues long. The CDR3 region is CSVGGTVPEAFF. CDR3 bases: TGCAGCGTTGGGGGCACCGTGCCCGAAGCTTTCTTT. The full variable domain, with the rest looked up from reference TRBV29-1 and TRBJ1-1, is SAVISQKPSRDICQRGTSLTIQCQVDSQVTMMFWYRQQPGQSLTLIATANQGSEATYESGFVIDKFPISRPNLTFSTLTVSNMSPEDSSIYLCSVGGTVPEAFFGQGTRLTVV.

J is TRBJ1-2 and V is TRBV20-1, with D tentatively TRBD1 (5 bases). The V and J ends lost 6 bases and 8 bases respectively, with 16 bases between them. Germline CDR1 is DFQATT and CDR2 is SNEGSKA (reference sequence). CDR3 length: 12 amino acids. The CDR3 region is CSALLTGAGYTF. The DNA of the CDR3 is TGCAGTGCCCTTCTCACCGGGGCGGGCTACACCTTC.

The chain links TRBV11-2 to TRBJ2-5; a weak D match, TRBD2 (5 bases). The germline V gene encodes CDR1 SGHAT and CDR2 FQNNGV. The CDR3 length is 15 residues. Deletions cut 6 bases from V and 0 bases from J, with 14 bases between. CDR3 amino acids: CASRTGSLDQETQYF. CDR3 in DNA: TGTGCCAGCAGAACCGGGTCACTAGACCAAGAGACCCAGTACTTC. Full variable domain (missing parts from reference TRBV11-2 and TRBJ2-5): EAGVAQSPRYKIIEKRQSVAFWCNPISGHATLYWYQQILGQGPKLLIQFQNNGVVDDSQLPKDRFSAERLKGVDSTLKIQPAKLEDSAVYLCASRTGSLDQETQYFGPGTRLLVL.

V gene TRBV19 combines with J gene TRBJ2-1, with 12 bases identical to TRBD2. Looked up from germline, CDR1 is LNHDA and CDR2 is SQIVND (reference sequence). This CDR3 spans 17 amino acids. J lost 5 bases, V lost 1 base, and 6 bases had no gene match. The chain's CDR3 is CASSIVRRLAGDNEQFF. CDR3 nucleotide sequence: TGTGCCAGTAGTATAGTTAGGAGACTAGCGGGAGACAATGAGCAGTTCTTC.

This rearrangement joins TRBV29-1 to TRBJ2-1; 11 nucleotides line up with TRBD2. The CDR3 has 16 residues. CDR1 is SQVTM and CDR2 is ANQGSEA in the germline V gene. V lost 0 bases, J lost 9 bases, and 10 bases stayed unmatched. As DNA, the CDR3 is TGCAGCGTTGAAGACGGAAATAGCGGGAGGGCCGGTGAGCAGTTCTTC. This codes for CSVEDGNSGRAGEQFF.

This chain links TRBV29-1 with TRBJ1-2; possibly TRBD1 for D (6 bases). The V and J ends lost 7 bases and 5 bases respectively, with 17 bases between them. CDR1 and CDR2 from the germline V gene are SQVTM and ANQGSEA. The CDR3 has 13 residues. CDR3 loop: CSAITGPSYGYTF. In DNA, the CDR3 is TGCAGCGCGATAACAGGGCCGTCGTATGGCTACACCTTC.

V is TRBV6-1 and J is TRBJ1-5; D possibly corresponds to TRBD1 (6 bases). CDR1 is MNHNS, CDR2 SASEGT, per germline. The CDR3 length is 16 residues. V dropped 2 bases and J dropped 4 bases, with 15 bases sitting between them. The CDR3 here is CASSENPGQRNQPQHF. DNA of the CDR3: TGTGCCAGCAGTGAAAATCCCGGACAGCGAAATCAGCCCCAGCATTTT.

This chain links TRBV11-1 with TRBJ2-5; D is possibly TRBD2 (6 bases). With 5 bases removed from V and 2 bases from J, the gap between germline ends came to 18 bases. Per germline, CDR1 SGHAT and CDR2 FQDESV (reference sequence). The CDR3 spans 16 residues. Here the CDR3 DNA reads TGTGCCAGCAGCCCCACACCGGGACTGGGGCAAGAGACCCAGTACTTC. Protein product: CASSPTPGLGQETQYF.